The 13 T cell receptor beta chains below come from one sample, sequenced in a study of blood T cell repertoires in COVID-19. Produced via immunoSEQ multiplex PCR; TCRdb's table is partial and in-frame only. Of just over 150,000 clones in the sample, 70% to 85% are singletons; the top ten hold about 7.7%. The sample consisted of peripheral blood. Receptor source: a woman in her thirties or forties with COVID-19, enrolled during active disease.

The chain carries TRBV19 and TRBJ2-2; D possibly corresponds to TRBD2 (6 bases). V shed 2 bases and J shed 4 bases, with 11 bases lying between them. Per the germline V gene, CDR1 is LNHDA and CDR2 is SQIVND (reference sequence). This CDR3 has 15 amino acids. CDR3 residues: CASSIFLASTGELFF. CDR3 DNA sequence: TGTGCCAGTAGTATATTTCTAGCGAGCACCGGGGAGCTGTTTTTT.

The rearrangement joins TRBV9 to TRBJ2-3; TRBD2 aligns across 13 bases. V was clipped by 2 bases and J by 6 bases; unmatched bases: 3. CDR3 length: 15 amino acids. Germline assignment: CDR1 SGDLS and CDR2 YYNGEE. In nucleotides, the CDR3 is TGTGCCAGCAGCGTCACTAGCGGGAGGGGGGATACGCAGTATTTT. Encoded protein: CASSVTSGRGDTQYF.

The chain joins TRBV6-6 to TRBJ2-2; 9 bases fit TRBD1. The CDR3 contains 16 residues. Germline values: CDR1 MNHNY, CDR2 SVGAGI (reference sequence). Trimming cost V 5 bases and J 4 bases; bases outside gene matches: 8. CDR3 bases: TGTGCCAGCAGTACCACGGGACAGGGAGGCACCGGGGAGCTGTTTTTT. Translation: CASSTTGQGGTGELFF.

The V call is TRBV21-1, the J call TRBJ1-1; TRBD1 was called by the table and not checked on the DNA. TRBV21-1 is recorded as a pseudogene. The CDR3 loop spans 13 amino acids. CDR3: CASNHRGDSEAFF. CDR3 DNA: TGTGCCAGCAACCACAGGGGGGACTCTGAAGCTTTCTTT.

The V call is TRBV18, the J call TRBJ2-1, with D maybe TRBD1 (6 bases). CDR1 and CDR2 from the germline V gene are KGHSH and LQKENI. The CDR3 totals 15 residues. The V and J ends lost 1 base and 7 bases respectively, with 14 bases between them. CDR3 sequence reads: CASSPLSRGRNEQFF. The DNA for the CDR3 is TGTGCCAGCTCACCACTATCCAGGGGTCGTAATGAGCAGTTCTTC.

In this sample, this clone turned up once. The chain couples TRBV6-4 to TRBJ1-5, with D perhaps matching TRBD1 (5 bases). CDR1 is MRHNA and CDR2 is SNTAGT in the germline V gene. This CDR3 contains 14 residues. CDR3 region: CVGHPQYSNQPQHF. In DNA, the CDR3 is TGTGTAGGACATCCGCAGTATAGCAATCAGCCCCAGCATTTT.

The chain's CDR3 is CATSRAAGRIHEQFF. DNA for the CDR3: TGTGCCACCAGCAGAGCCGCGGGACGGATCCATGAGCAGTTCTTC. The V gene is TRBV15, the J gene TRBJ2-1; tentatively, D is TRBD2 (6 bases). The V gene lost 1 base and the J gene lost 8 bases, with 15 bases spanning the gap. CDR1 and CDR2 (germline): LNHNV, YYDKDF (reference sequence). The CDR3 contains 15 residues. Full variable domain (missing parts from reference TRBV15 and TRBJ2-1): DAMVIQNPRYQVTQFGKPVTLSCSQTLNHNVMYWYQQKSSQAPKLLFHYYDKDFNNEADTPDNFQSRRPNTSFCFLDIRSPGLGDTAMYLCATSRAAGRIHEQFFGPGTRLTVL.

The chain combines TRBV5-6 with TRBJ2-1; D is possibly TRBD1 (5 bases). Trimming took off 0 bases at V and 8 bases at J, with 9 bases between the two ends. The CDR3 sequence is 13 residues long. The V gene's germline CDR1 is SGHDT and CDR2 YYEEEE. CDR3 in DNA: TGTGCCAGCAGCTTGGCGGCAGGGTATGAGCAGTTCTTC. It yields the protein CASSLAAGYEQFF.

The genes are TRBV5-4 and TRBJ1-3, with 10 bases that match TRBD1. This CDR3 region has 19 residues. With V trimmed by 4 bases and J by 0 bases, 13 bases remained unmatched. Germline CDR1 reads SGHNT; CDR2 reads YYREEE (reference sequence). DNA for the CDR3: TGTGCCAGCAGCCTCCGGGACAGGGGATTCGGGACCTCTGGAAACACCATATATTTT. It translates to CASSLRDRGFGTSGNTIYF.

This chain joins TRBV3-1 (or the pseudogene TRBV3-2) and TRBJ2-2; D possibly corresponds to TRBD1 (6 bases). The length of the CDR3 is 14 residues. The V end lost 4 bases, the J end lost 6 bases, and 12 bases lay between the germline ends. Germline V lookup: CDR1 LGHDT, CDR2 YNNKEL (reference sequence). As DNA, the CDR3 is TGTGCCAGCAGCCTCGGGACAAAAGCCGGGGAGCTGTTTTTT. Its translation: CASSLGTKAGELFF.

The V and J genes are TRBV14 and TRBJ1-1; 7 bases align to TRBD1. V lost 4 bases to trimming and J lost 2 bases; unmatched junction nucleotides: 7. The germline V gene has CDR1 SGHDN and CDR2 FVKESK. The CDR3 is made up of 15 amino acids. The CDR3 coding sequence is TGTGCCAGCAGCCCCCGGGACAGTTTAAACACTGAAGCTTTCTTT. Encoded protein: CASSPRDSLNTEAFF. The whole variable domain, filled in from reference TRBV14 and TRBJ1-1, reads EAGVTQFPSHSVIEKGQTVTLRCDPISGHDNLYWYRRVMGKEIKFLLHFVKESKQDESGMPNNRFLAERTGGTYSTLKVQPAELEDSGVYFCASSPRDSLNTEAFFGQGTRLTVV.

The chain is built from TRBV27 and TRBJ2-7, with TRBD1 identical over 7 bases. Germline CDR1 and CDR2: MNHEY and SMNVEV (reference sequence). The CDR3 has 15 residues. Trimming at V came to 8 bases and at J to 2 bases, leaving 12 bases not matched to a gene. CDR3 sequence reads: CASSRSRQGTYEQYF. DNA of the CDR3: TGTGCCAGCTCCCGGAGTCGACAGGGAACCTACGAGCAGTACTTC.

CDR3 bases: TGTGCCAGCAGTCCCAGGGCGTCCTCGAGAAACACCATATATTTT. Translated, it gives CASSPRASSRNTIYF. The chain uses TRBV6-6 and TRBJ1-3; tentatively, D is TRBD1 (5 bases). With 5 bases removed from V and 5 bases from J, the gap between germline ends came to 16 bases. Germline assignment: CDR1 MNHNY and CDR2 SVGAGI (reference sequence). The CDR3 is 15 residues long.